This record concerns one T cell receptor beta chain sequence. What it binds is not known. The entry originates in a study of blood T cells in healthy people across ages. Overall study results and limits: Getting older went along with TCR beta diversity per million T cells dropping roughly linearly. Researchers said unsorted PBMCs prevented a conclusive naive versus antigen-experienced comparison. Underestimates were what the diversity estimates from one million T cells were considered to be.

A second PCR, run for about 6 to 11 cycles, used a sample-barcoded 5' primer plus a J-beta primer mix. TCRdb recomputed calls from the 5' RACE reads with MiXCR, one row per CDR3 protein. The sample gives about 1.4 million distinct CDR3 sequences, 55% to 75% of which show up once; approximately 7% is in the top ten. The CDR3 runs to 14 residues. V was clipped by 5 bases and J by 13 bases, with 24 bases between them. Germline loops: CDR1 DFQATT, CDR2 SNEGSKA (reference sequence). Sequenced: blood. The V call is TRBV20-1, the J call TRBJ2-4, with D maybe TRBD2 (6 bases). This receptor was identified in a man between 18 and 35 years old in good health. The CDR3 DNA reads TGCAGTGCTTCGGGCGTTGGGACTTTGGTAGAGCAGTACTTC. Translation: CSASGVGTLVEQYF.